This T cell receptor (beta chain) was documented in a study of T cell repertoires in ileal Crohn's disease (dated by TCRdb to 2018 to 2020). Background for the entire study: Median disease duration was about eight years, and about a third of patients were identified as active smokers at the time of surgery. Surgery was performed for a complication in all patients, with stricturing disease in approximately 60% and penetrating disease in roughly 40%. Postoperative therapy was given to about half of the patients, with thiopurines administered to under 12 patients and anti-TNF agents administered to more than 15 patients. Neoterminal ileum biopsies obtained at postoperative colonoscopy were designated as M6 samples. TCR repertoire analysis was done in about 57 Crohn's disease patients from a prospective multicentre cohort. The study was conducted in parallel with a multicentre cohort built to find predictors of early endoscopic recurrence after ileocolonic resection. A Rutgeerts score above i0 was used to define endoscopic postoperative recurrence. A total of 171 mucosal samples from around 57 patients were sequenced, collected from several sites on the surgical specimen as well as at postoperative endoscopy. Summary of the overall study and its limitations: More high-frequency clones were carried by sorted CD8 T cells than by CD4 T cells, suggesting that mucosal expansions were mainly CD8. Endoscopic recurrence was found to be associated with higher high-frequency clone percentages at surgery, and recurrence was observed in all patients with clonality above 26.8% (18/57). A significantly higher proportion of clonal expansions was observed in active smokers at surgery than in non-smokers (about 25% vs 20%, p=0.02). Only a subgroup of patients, of unstated size, had their mucosal CD4 and CD8 T cells sorted and sequenced. Within the first year after surgery, the timing of postoperative endoscopy varied, and the median delay was 6.9 months.

To note about this clone: Its binding antigen is unknown. No much larger clonotype is one base removed from it; base qualities were not supplied.

For commercial TCRB immunosequencing, 400 to 550 nanograms of biopsy DNA were submitted for each sample. Adaptive Biotechnology amplified CDR3 regions from genomic DNA with a two-step multiplex PCR that controlled for amplification bias. Primers covering every V and J gene segment were used in the first PCR, while barcodes and Illumina adapters were added in the second PCR. CDR3 libraries were sequenced on an Illumina instrument. Turning to the authors' computational methods: The analysis used both the pipelines supplied by the vendor and custom analysis of the raw data in R/Bioconductor with R version 3.3.0. Clonality, which ranges from 0 to 1, was calculated as the inverse of the normalised Shannon entropy across all productive clones. The repertoire share taken up by the top 100 clones defined high-frequency clones, and only clones that passed a 95% confidence test were kept. Overlap between samples was measured with the Morisita-Horn index, while repertoire diversity was measured with the Simpson index. In its TCRdb copy, this immuneACCESS table keeps in-frame sequences only and misses some clones. Where compared with another copy, unresolved V genes explain less than half of these, and the others have no known cause. The V and J calls and clone size are taken from that table; D and trimming were inferred from the DNA. This sample comprises around 7,300 clones, 72% of them detected only once. Clones ranked in the top ten supply approximately 8.1% of the sample.

What the time point label conveys for this sample: neoterminal ileum biopsy at postoperative endoscopy, about 6 months after surgery. Adults with ileal or ileocolonic Crohn's disease for whom ileocolonic resection was indicated were considered eligible. Before DNA extraction, whole ileal mucosal biopsies were kept frozen at -80 degrees C. Genomic DNA was isolated from frozen whole biopsies using a TRizol-based method, and the DNA was quantified with a NanoDrop 2000 spectrophotometer. This clonotype originated in an adult with Crohn's disease. Sequencing used ileal tissue.

CDR3 region: CASSLGLTRTGGNTIYF. The nucleotide sequence reads TGTGCCAGCAGCTTAGGCCTTACGAGGACAGGCGGAAACACCATATATTTT. The V and J segments used are TRBV11-2 and TRBJ1-3; 7 central nucleotides agree with TRBD1. From its cysteine to its phenylalanine, the CDR3 spans 17 amino acids. Of the read, only the CDR3 DNA is kept; its 51 bases are in frame from base 1. Taken from the germline V gene, the CDR1 and CDR2 loops are SGHAT and FQNNGV. V is trimmed back by 1 base and J by 4 bases, and the junction contains 10 bases that no gene match accounts for. Reference TRBV11-2 and TRBJ1-3 proteins supply the regions before and after the CDR3; the full variable domain is: EAGVAQSPRYKIIEKRQSVAFWCNPISGHATLYWYQQILGQGPKLLIQFQNNGVVDDSQLPKDRFSAERLKGVDSTLKIQPAKLEDSAVYLCASSLGLTRTGGNTIYFGEGSWLTVV.